This T cell receptor beta chain derives from a study of blood T cell repertoires in COVID-19. In the study overall: The samples span acute and convalescent COVID-19 from the United States, Italy and Spain. T cells, B-cell-depleted T cells, or PBMCs supplied cDNA or gDNA.

Germline CDR1 reads SGHNT; CDR2 reads YENEEA. The germline V and J ends were trimmed by 5 bases and 0 bases, with 10 bases remaining between them. CDR3 length: 14 residues. Study processing details: Reference gene primer amplification gave estimated nucleated cell counts. Here immunoSEQ multiplex PCR was the method, and the copy in TCRdb shows in-frame clones only, minus some. D and trimming were read from the DNA, whereas the V and J calls and clone size are those reported in that table. The sample has tens of thousands of clones; about nine tenths are singletons. The rearrangement uses TRBV11-3 and TRBJ1-1; D is ambiguous. The TCR was taken from a human donor in a cohort sampled during active COVID-19. The sample taken for sequencing was peripheral blood. The DNA of the CDR3 is TGTGCCAGCAGCCCCGGTGGAGTGAACACTGAAGCTTTCTTT. It translates to CASSPGGVNTEAFF.